What follows describes a single T cell receptor beta chain. Its antigen remains undetermined. No much larger clonotype is one base removed from it; base qualities were not supplied. Using the deep immunoSEQ assay, TCR CDR3 regions were amplified from genomic DNA by multiplex PCR. For each cell subset, the extracted genomic DNA was distributed evenly across all wells of several immunoSEQ 96-well plates, and each plate served as one replicate. For sorted subsets, around 0.2 ug genomic DNA, equal to tens of thousands of T cell genomes, was loaded into each replicate PCR. Purified libraries were quantified with a Qubit 3.0 fluorometer, sized on a Bioanalyzer 2100, and re-quantified with the KAPA Library Quantification kit. Each immunoSEQ 96-well plate was sequenced on its own single-read 150-cycle Illumina NextSeq 550 flow cell. On the study's bioinformatics: Because the immunoSEQ output included only junctional sequences and no quality scores, the filtering could not be the same as the filtering used for full-length reads. To assign V/J genes and CDR3, sequences were annotated using PyIR, a Python wrapper for IgBLAST v1.9, with IMGT germline references. Reads were removed for weak V/J assignments (E-value above 1e-6), missing CDR3, stop codons, out-of-frame junctions, or ambiguous translated residues. V3J clonotypes were defined as sequences sharing the same inferred V gene, J gene, and CDR3 amino acid sequence. Percentage overlap between repertoires was computed as shared unique clonotypes divided by the size of the smaller repertoire. Repertoire richness was assessed with RTK rarefaction, the Chao1 estimator, and Recon v2.1 estimates of unobserved clonotypes. Generation probabilities were computed with OLGA for all TCRbeta clonotypes obtained by the gDNA method from several donors. The table was pulled from immuneACCESS by TCRdb, which kept in-frame rearrangements only. Such tables lose some clones; where checked, under half of the loss comes from unresolved V genes, and the rest has no known cause. V, J and clone size were drawn from that table, and D and trimming were deduced from the DNA. This sample holds some 1 million clones; more than 65% were observed only once. The ten largest clones add up to roughly 1.5% of the sample.

Here V drops 4 bases and J drops 8 bases, and the junction holds 9 bases not matched to any gene. The CDR3, from cysteine to phenylalanine, totals 15 residues. Only the CDR3 part of the read is kept: 45 bases, read in frame from the first base. Via the germline V gene, CDR1 is MDHEN and CDR2 SYDVKM. These data originate in a study of shared clonotypes between healthy human individuals (dated by TCRdb to between 2020 and 2021). Background on the whole study: A few men and two women, aged 18 to 49 years, made up the cohort. Per donor, three plates each were used for CD4 naive and CD4 memory, two for CD8 naive, and one for CD8 memory. To estimate repertoire size and how much clonotype sharing occurs between individuals, the study deeply sequenced the blood TCR repertoires of several healthy adults. To increase sequencing depth and limit assay-specific biases, different laboratories used diverse techniques to prepare libraries and sequence TCR repertoires. Between about 0.85 and 9.5 billion PBMCs per donor were obtained by leukapheresis. Beyond this particular receptor, the publication reports: Higher generation probabilities were observed for clonotypes shared by all four sorted-subset donors than for non-shared clonotypes. Sampling was restricted to blood, and TCR repertoires in tissues likely differ from the TCR repertoires found in blood. Rarefaction of sorted-subset datasets indicated incomplete sequencing despite the large sequencing depth. Pairwise subsampling indicated that sequencing depth was expected to affect the degree of clonotype sharing among donors. Naive subsets generally had larger estimated clonotype richness than memory subsets did. Across several donors, about 5.2% of naive CD4, 3% to 3.5% of naive CD8, 2% to 2.5% of memory CD4, and 0.4% of memory CD8 clonotypes were shared. The small number of donors limited the genetic and exposure-history diversity represented.

Healthy HIV-negative adults with no recently reported acute infections or vaccinations were included as donors. Every donor was a Caucasian adult residing in Nashville, Tennessee, USA. Magnetic negative selection was used to enrich CD4+ T cells, after which naive cells were positively selected on CD45RA and the negative fraction became the memory subset. Blood was obtained by leukapheresis, after which PBMCs were separated by Ficoll-Histopaque density gradient centrifugation and cryopreserved in liquid nitrogen vapor phase. Purity and quantity of every magnetically sorted T cell population were checked by analytical flow cytometry. Genomic DNA was isolated from every sorted fraction and measured by UV absorbance on a Nanodrop 2000c.

The clonotype originates from a man aged 18 to 30 in good health. Rearrangement joined TRBV28 to TRBJ2-1, with 9 bases matching TRBD1. What was sequenced was memory CD4+ T cells sorted from blood. What the cell subset or site label conveys for this sample: CD45RA-negative fraction. CDR3 reads: CASSSSDRGGDEQFF. The nucleotide sequence reads TGTGCCAGCAGTTCTTCCGACAGGGGGGGCGATGAGCAGTTCTTC.